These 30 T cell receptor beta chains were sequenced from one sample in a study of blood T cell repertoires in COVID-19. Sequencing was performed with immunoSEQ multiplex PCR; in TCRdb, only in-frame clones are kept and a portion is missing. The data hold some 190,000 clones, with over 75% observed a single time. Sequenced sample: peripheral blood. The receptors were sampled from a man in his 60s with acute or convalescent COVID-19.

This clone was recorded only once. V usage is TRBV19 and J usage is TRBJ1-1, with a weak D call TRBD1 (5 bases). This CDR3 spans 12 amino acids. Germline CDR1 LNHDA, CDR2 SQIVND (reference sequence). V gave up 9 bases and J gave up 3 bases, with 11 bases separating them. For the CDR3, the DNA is TGTGCCAGCTCGGGGGAATACACTGAAGCTTTCTTT. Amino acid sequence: CASSGEYTEAFF.

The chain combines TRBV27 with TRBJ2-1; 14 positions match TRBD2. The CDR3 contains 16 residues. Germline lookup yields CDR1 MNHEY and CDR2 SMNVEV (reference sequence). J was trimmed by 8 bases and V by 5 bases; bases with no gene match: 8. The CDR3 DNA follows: TGTGCCAGCAGTCCTAAGACTAGCGGGAGGGTCTATGAGCAGTTCTTC. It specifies CASSPKTSGRVYEQFF.

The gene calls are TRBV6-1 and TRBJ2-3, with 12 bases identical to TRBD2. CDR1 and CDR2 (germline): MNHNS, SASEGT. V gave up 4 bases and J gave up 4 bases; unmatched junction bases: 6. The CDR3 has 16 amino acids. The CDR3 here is CASSVRLAGVSDTQYF. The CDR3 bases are TGTGCCAGCAGTGTTCGACTAGCGGGAGTCTCAGATACGCAGTATTTT.

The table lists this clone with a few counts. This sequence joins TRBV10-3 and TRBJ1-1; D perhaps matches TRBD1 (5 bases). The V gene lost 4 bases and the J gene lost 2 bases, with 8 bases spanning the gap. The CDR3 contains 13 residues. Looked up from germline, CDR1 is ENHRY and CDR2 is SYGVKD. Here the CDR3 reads CAISGGLNTEAFF. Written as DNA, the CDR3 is TGTGCCATCAGTGGGGGCCTAAACACTGAAGCTTTCTTT.

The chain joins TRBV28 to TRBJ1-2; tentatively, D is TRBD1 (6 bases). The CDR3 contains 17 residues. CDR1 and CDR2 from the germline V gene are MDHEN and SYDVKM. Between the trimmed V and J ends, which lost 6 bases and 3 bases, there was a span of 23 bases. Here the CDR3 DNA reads TGTGCCAGCAGGTCCGGCGTTGTGGGGGCTGTGGACTATGGCTACACCTTC. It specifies CASRSGVVGAVDYGYTF.

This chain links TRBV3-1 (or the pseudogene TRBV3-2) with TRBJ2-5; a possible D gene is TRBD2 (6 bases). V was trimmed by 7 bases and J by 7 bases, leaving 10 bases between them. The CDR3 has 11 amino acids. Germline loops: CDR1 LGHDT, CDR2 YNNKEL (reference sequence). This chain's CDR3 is CASNTAGTQYF. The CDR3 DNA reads TGTGCCAGCAATACAGCGGGGACCCAGTACTTC.

CDR3 sequence reads: CASSYRGTYEQYF. The DNA for the CDR3 is TGTGCCAGCAGTTACAGGGGAACCTACGAGCAGTACTTC. The chain employs TRBV6-5 and TRBJ2-7; TRBD1 might be the D (5 bases). With 2 bases removed from V and 2 bases from J, the gap between germline ends came to 7 bases. The CDR3 has 13 residues. Germline V gene sequence: CDR1 MNHEY, CDR2 SVGAGI.

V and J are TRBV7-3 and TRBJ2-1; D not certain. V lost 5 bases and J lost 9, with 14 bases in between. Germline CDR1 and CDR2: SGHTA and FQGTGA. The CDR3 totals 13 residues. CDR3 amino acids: CASSTSEEAEQFF. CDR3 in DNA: TGTGCCAGCAGCACCTCCGAAGAGGCTGAGCAGTTCTTC.

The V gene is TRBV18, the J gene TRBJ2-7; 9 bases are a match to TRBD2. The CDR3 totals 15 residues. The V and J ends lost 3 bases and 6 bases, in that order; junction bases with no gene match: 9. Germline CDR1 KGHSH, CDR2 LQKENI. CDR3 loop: CASSPAGGRAAEQYF. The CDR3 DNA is TGTGCCAGCTCACCCGCTGGCGGGAGGGCCGCCGAGCAGTACTTC.

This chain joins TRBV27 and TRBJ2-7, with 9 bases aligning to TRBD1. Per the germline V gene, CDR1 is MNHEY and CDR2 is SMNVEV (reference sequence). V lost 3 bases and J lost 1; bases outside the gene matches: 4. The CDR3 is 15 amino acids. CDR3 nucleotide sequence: TGTGCCAGCAGTTTCCGGGGACAGGGATCCTACGAGCAGTACTTC. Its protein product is CASSFRGQGSYEQYF.

The CDR3 protein is CSVRAGLEDTIYF. CDR3 DNA: TGCAGCGTACGAGCAGGGTTGGAAGACACCATATATTTT. J is TRBJ1-3 and V is TRBV29-1, with TRBD1 as a possible D gene (5 bases). The CDR3 spans 13 residues. V was trimmed by 6 bases and J by 8 bases, leaving 17 bases between them. Germline V lookup: CDR1 SQVTM, CDR2 ANQGSEA.

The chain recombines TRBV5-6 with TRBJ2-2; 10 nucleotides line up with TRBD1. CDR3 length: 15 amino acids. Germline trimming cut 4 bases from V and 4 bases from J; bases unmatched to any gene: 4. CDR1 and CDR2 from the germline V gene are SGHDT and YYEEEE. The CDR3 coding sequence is TGTGCCAGCAGCAAGAGGACAGGGGGCACCGGGGAGCTGTTTTTT. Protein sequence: CASSKRTGGTGELFF.

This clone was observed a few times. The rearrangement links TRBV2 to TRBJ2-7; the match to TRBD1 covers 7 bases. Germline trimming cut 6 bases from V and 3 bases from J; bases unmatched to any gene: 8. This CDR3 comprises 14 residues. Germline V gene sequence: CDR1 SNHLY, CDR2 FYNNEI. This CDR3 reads CASRGTAGRYEQYF. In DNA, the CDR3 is TGTGCCAGCAGGGGGACAGCCGGGCGCTACGAGCAGTACTTC.

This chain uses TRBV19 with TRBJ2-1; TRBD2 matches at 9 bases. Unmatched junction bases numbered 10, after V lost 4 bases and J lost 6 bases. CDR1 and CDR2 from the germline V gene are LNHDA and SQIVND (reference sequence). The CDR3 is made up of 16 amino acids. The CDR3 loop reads CASSKGLQAGGNEQFF. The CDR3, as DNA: TGTGCCAGTAGTAAGGGCCTCCAAGCGGGAGGCAATGAGCAGTTCTTC.

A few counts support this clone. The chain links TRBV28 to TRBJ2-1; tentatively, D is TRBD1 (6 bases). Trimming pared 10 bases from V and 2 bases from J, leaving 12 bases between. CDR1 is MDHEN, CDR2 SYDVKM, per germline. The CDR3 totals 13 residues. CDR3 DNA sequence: TGTGCCACCCTTGGACAGACCTACAATGAGCAGTTCTTC. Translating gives CATLGQTYNEQFF.

This CDR3 is CASSGPYQPQHF. Written as DNA, the CDR3 is TGTGCCAGCAGCGGCCCGTATCAGCCCCAGCATTTT. The chain carries TRBV6-2 or TRBV6-3 and TRBJ1-5; D is unclear. The CDR3 extends over 12 amino acids. Germline V gene sequence: CDR1 MNHEY, CDR2 SVGEGT. V lost 6 bases, J lost 5 bases, and 8 bases lay in between.

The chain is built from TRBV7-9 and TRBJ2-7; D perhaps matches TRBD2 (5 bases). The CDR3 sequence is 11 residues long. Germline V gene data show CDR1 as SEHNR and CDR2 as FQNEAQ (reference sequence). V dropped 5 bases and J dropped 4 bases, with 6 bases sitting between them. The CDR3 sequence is CASSRGYEQYF. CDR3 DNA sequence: TGTGCCAGCAGCCGGGGTTACGAGCAGTACTTC.

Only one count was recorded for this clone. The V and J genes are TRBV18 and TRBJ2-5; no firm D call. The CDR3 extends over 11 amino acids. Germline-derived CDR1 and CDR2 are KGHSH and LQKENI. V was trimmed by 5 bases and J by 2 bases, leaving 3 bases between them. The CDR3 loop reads CASSSQETQYF. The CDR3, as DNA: TGTGCCAGCTCATCTCAAGAGACCCAGTACTTC.

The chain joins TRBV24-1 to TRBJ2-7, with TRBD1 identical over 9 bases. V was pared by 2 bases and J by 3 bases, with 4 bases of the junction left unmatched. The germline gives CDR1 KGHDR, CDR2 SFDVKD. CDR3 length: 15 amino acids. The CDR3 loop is CATSDWGQGRYEQYF. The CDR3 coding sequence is TGTGCCACCAGTGATTGGGGACAGGGTCGCTACGAGCAGTACTTC.

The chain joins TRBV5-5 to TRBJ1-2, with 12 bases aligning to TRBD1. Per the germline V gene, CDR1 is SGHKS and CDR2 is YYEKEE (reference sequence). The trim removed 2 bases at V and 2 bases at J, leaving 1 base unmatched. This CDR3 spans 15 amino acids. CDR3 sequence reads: CASSFGTGGNYGYTF. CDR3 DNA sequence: TGTGCCAGCAGCTTTGGGACAGGGGGCAACTATGGCTACACCTTC.

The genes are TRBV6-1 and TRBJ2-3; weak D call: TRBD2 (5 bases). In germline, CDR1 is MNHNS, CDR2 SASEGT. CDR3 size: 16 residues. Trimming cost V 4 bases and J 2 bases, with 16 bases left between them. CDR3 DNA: TGTGCCAGCAGTGCGGGGAGCGGCAGCCTCACAGATACGCAGTATTTT. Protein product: CASSAGSGSLTDTQYF.

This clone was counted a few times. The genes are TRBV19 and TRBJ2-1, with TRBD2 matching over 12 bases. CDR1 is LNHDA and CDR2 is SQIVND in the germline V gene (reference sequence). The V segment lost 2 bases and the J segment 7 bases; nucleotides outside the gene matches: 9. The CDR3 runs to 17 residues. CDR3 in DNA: TGTGCCAGTAGTATAACTAGCGGGAGGATAAGGGGGAATGAGCAGTTCTTC. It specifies CASSITSGRIRGNEQFF.

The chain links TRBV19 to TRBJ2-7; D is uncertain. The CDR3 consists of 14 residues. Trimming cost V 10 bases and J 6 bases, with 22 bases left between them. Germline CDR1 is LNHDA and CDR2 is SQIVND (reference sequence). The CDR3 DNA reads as TGTGCCACCAGTCCCCCGGCTAGGTTCGGCGAGCAGTACTTC. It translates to CATSPPARFGEQYF. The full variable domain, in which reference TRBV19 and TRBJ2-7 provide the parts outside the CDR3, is DGGITQSPKYLFRKEGQNVTLSCEQNLNHDAMYWYRQDPGQGLRLIYYSQIVNDFQKGDIAEGYSVSREKKESFPLTVTSAQKNPTAFYLCATSPPARFGEQYFGPGTRLTVT.

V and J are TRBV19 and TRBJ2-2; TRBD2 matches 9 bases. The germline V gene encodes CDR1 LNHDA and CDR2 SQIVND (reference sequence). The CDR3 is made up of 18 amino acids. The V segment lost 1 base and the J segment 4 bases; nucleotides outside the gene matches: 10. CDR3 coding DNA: TGTGCCAGTAGTATAGCCCACAGTAGCGGGAGTCCCACCGGGGAGCTGTTTTTT. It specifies CASSIAHSSGSPTGELFF.

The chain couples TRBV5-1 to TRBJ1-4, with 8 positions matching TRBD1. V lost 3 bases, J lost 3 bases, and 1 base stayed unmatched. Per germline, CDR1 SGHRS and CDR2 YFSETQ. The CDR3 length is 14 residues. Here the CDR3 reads CASSSQGANEKLFF. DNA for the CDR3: TGCGCCAGCAGCTCACAGGGGGCTAATGAAAAACTGTTTTTT.

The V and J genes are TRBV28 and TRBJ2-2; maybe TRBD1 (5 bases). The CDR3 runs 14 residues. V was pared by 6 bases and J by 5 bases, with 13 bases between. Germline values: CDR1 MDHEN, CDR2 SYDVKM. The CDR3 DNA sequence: TGTGCCAGCAGGAGGCAGGGCCAAACCGGGGAGCTGTTTTTT. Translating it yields CASRRQGQTGELFF.

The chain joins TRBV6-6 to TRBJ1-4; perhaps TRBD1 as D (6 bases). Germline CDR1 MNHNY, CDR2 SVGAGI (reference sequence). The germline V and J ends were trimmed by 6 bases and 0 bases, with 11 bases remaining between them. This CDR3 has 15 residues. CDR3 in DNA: TGTGCCAGCAGCCCCCGGACAGCAACTAATGAAAAACTGTTTTTT. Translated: CASSPRTATNEKLFF.

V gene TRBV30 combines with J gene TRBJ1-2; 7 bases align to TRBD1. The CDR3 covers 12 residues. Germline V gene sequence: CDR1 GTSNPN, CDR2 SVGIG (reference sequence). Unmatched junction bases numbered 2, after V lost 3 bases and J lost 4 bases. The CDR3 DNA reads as TGTGCCTGGAGCCGGGACAGCTATGGCTACACCTTC. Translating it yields CAWSRDSYGYTF.

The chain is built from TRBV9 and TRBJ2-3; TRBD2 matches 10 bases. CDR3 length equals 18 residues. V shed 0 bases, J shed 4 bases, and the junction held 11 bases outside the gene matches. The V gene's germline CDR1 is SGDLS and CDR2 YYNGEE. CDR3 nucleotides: TGTGCCAGCAGCGTAGCGAGCGGGAGGGGGTCTGAGGCAGATACGCAGTATTTT. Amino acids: CASSVASGRGSEADTQYF. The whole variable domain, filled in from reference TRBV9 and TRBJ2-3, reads DSGVTQTPKHLITATGQRVTLRCSPRSGDLSVYWYQQSLDQGLQFLIQYYNGEERAKGNILERFSAQQFPDLHSELNLSSLELGDSALYFCASSVASGRGSEADTQYFGPGTRLTVL.

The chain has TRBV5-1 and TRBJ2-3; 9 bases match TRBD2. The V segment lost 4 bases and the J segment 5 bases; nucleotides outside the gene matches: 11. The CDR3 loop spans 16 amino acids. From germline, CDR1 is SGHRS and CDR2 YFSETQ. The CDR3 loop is CASSASSGVTEDTQYF. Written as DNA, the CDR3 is TGCGCCAGCAGCGCTTCTAGCGGGGTTACGGAAGATACGCAGTATTTT.